The TCR beta chain under discussion was sequenced for a study of blood T cell repertoires in COVID-19. Study as a whole: The samples span acute and convalescent COVID-19 from the United States, Italy and Spain.

The table came from immunoSEQ multiplex PCR; TCRdb's copy has only in-frame clones and leaves some out. The sample holds around 230,000 clones, more than 70% seen once. Germline assignment: CDR1 SNHLY and CDR2 FYNNEI. The CDR3 loop spans 18 amino acids. With V trimmed by 7 bases and J by 0 bases, 17 bases remained unmatched. The source is a woman in her forties or fifties with acute or convalescent COVID-19. The sample was peripheral blood. The chain carries TRBV2 and TRBJ2-5; 7 nucleotides align to TRBD2. The CDR3 DNA sequence: TGTGCCAGCATCCAAGGCGGTAGGGCTAGCGGATACCAAGAGACCCAGTACTTC. Translating gives CASIQGGRASGYQETQYF.